The present TCR beta chain was sequenced within a study of blood T cell repertoires in COVID-19. Study at large: Donors in the United States, Italy and Spain gave samples during acute or convalescent COVID-19.

Authors' analysis steps: Researchers report that nucleated cell counts were estimated from reference gene primer amplification. Sequencing was performed with immunoSEQ multiplex PCR; in TCRdb, only in-frame clones are kept and a portion is missing. V and J calls and clone size are as listed in that table; D and trimming were resolved from the DNA. The sample records 300,000 to 450,000 clones, more than 80% being singletons. Which cohort a participant joined came from the clinical history participants gave. For recovered donors of Cohort 3, there were two negative PCRs, clearance, or symptom resolution. Germline V CDR1 and CDR2: GTSNPN, SVGIG (reference sequence). This CDR3 is 16 amino acids long. V dropped 3 bases and J dropped 3; count of bases not matched to a gene: 7.

The origin of this receptor is a man aged 18 to 30 who had recovered from COVID-19. What was sequenced was PBMCs or T cells enriched from blood (not recorded which). The chain is built from TRBV30 and TRBJ2-1; 11 bases line up with TRBD2. In nucleotides, the CDR3 is TGTGCCTGGAGCAATCCCCTAGCGGGGGGCTACAATGAGCAGTTCTTC. This codes for CAWSNPLAGGYNEQFF.